The 30 T cell receptor beta chains below were found in one sample sequenced in a study of blood T cell repertoires in COVID-19. Sequencing used immunoSEQ multiplex PCR; TCRdb keeps in-frame clones, though not all of them. The repertoire holds tens of thousands of clones, 70% to 90% seen once, with around 6.5% in the top ten. Input material: peripheral blood. These receptors all stem from a human donor in a cohort sampled during active COVID-19.

The chain uses TRBV9 and TRBJ1-4; D is perhaps TRBD1 (5 bases). Germline CDR1 and CDR2: SGDLS and YYNGEE. CDR3 length: 14 residues. Trimming removed 6 bases at V and 0 bases at J, with 9 bases between. The CDR3 spells CASNAGATNEKLFF. The CDR3 DNA is TGTGCCAGCAACGCGGGGGCAACTAATGAAAAACTGTTTTTT.

This clone was detected only once. The V call is TRBV4-2, the J call TRBJ2-2; 10 bases match TRBD2. The CDR3 has 16 amino acids. Per the germline V gene, CDR1 is LGHNA and CDR2 is YNFKEQ. With 4 bases clipped from V and 5 bases from J, the junction kept 7 bases outside the gene matches. In DNA form, the CDR3 reads TGTGCCAGCAGCCCTCGACTAGCGGGCACTACCGGGGAGCTGTTTTTT. As protein: CASSPRLAGTTGELFF.

J is TRBJ1-2 and V is TRBV9; 9 nucleotides match TRBD1. Germline V gene lookup returns CDR1 SGDLS and CDR2 YYNGEE. The CDR3 sequence is 12 residues long. Germline trimming cut 2 bases from V and 8 bases from J; bases unmatched to any gene: 1. The CDR3 nucleotides are TGTGCCAGCAGCGTGGACAGGGGCGGCTACACCTTC. This translates into CASSVDRGGYTF.

This clone was detected once. V is TRBV10-3 and J is TRBJ2-7, with 14 bases matching TRBD2. The CDR3 sequence is 16 residues long. Looked up from germline, CDR1 is ENHRY and CDR2 is SYGVKD. The trim removed 5 bases at V and 4 bases at J, leaving 7 bases unmatched. The CDR3 DNA is TGTGCCATCAGTAAGACTAGCGGGGGGGCTGGGTACGAGCAGTACTTC. This gives the protein CAISKTSGGAGYEQYF.

This chain uses TRBV5-6 with TRBJ1-1; TRBD1 matches at 7 bases. This CDR3 comprises 14 residues. CDR1 SGHDT and CDR2 YYEEEE come from the germline V gene. V lost 4 bases and J lost 0; bases outside the gene matches: 3. CDR3 DNA sequence: TGTGCCAGCAGCACACAGGGGATGAACACTGAAGCTTTCTTT. Its protein product is CASSTQGMNTEAFF.

The chain has TRBV15 and TRBJ1-5, with D perhaps matching TRBD1 (6 bases). V was trimmed by 5 bases and J by 7 bases, leaving 18 bases between them. The CDR3 covers 15 residues. Germline-derived CDR1 and CDR2 are LNHNV and YYDKDF (reference sequence). CDR3 protein: CATSDTDRGYQPQHF. The CDR3 DNA follows: TGTGCCACCAGCGATACGGACAGAGGTTACCAGCCCCAGCATTTT.

The rearrangement joins TRBV3-1 (or the pseudogene TRBV3-2) to TRBJ1-1, with 7 positions matching TRBD1. Losses at the gene ends were 4 bases for V and 1 base for J; bases not matched to a gene: 3. Germline lookup yields CDR1 LGHDT and CDR2 YNNKEL (reference sequence). The CDR3 has 14 residues. CDR3 nucleotides: TGTGCCAGCAGCCTAGGACAGGAGAACACTGAAGCTTTCTTT. This translates into CASSLGQENTEAFF.

The rearrangement links TRBV5-8 to TRBJ2-5; 11 nucleotides line up with TRBD2. J lost 4 bases, V lost 0 bases, and 2 bases had no gene match. There are 15 residues in the CDR3. Germline CDR1 reads SGHTS; CDR2 reads YDEGEE. CDR3 amino acids: CASSLGLAGRETQYF. The DNA for the CDR3 is TGTGCCAGCAGCTTGGGACTAGCGGGAAGAGAGACCCAGTACTTC.

This clone was detected once. This rearrangement joins TRBV19 to TRBJ1-1; TRBD1 matches at 9 bases. V lost 4 bases and J lost 4; bases outside the gene matches: 10. The CDR3 consists of 16 residues. CDR1 is LNHDA, CDR2 SQIVND, per germline (reference sequence). The CDR3 here is CASSTLTGGEGTEAFF. Written as DNA, the CDR3 is TGTGCCAGTAGTACCCTGACAGGGGGGGAGGGCACTGAAGCTTTCTTT.

V is TRBV3-1 (or the pseudogene TRBV3-2) and J is TRBJ2-6, with 12 bases that match TRBD2. The germline V gene encodes CDR1 LGHDT and CDR2 YNNKEL (reference sequence). The CDR3 length is 18 residues. V gave up 1 base and J gave up 4 bases; unmatched junction bases: 5. The CDR3 spells CASSQATSGGPGANVLTF. CDR3 DNA: TGTGCCAGCAGCCAAGCGACTAGCGGGGGCCCCGGGGCCAACGTCCTGACTTTC.

The V call is TRBV5-4, the J call TRBJ1-2; 7 bases are a match to TRBD1. CDR1 is SGHNT, CDR2 YYREEE, per germline (reference sequence). The trim removed 4 bases at V and 4 bases at J, leaving 7 bases unmatched. CDR3 length equals 14 residues. The CDR3 DNA reads as TGTGCCAGCAGCCCCTGGGGACAGACCTATGGCTACACCTTC. Its translation is CASSPWGQTYGYTF. The entire variable domain, with the rest obtained from reference TRBV5-4 and TRBJ1-2, is as follows: ETGVTQSPTHLIKTRGQQVTLRCSSQSGHNTVSWYQQALGQGPQFIFQYYREEENGRGNFPPRFSGLQFPNYSSELNVNALELDDSALYLCASSPWGQTYGYTFGSGTRLTVV.

The chain is built from TRBV5-1 and TRBJ2-5; TRBD2 matches at 13 bases. CDR1 SGHRS and CDR2 YFSETQ come from the germline V gene. V lost 0 bases to trimming and J lost 12 bases; unmatched junction nucleotides: 5. The CDR3 contains 14 residues. The CDR3 nucleotides are TGCGCCAGCAGCTTGGGAACTAGCGGGGGGGCTGAGTACTTC. Protein sequence: CASSLGTSGGAEYF. Variable domain in full (rest from reference TRBV5-1 and TRBJ2-5): KAGVTQTPRYLIKTRGQQVTLSCSPISGHRSVSWYQQTPGQGLQFLFEYFSETQRNKGNFPGRFSGRQFSNSRSEMNVSTLELGDSALYLCASSLGTSGGAEYFGPGTRLLVL.

The V and J genes are TRBV27 and TRBJ2-1, with 9 bases identical to TRBD2. This CDR3 comprises 16 residues. The V and J ends lost 8 bases and 5 bases, in that order; junction bases with no gene match: 13. Germline V CDR1 and CDR2: MNHEY, SMNVEV (reference sequence). This chain's CDR3 is CASLPYAGGVDNEQFF. DNA for the CDR3: TGTGCCAGCCTCCCGTACGCGGGAGGGGTGGACAATGAGCAGTTCTTC.

This clone was seen a handful of times. V and J are TRBV6-1 and TRBJ2-5; D ambiguous. The CDR3 is 14 amino acids. Trimming removed 1 base from V and 1 base from J, with 7 bases in between. Looked up from germline, CDR1 is MNHNS and CDR2 is SASEGT. The CDR3 DNA sequence: TGTGCCAGCAGTGAAGTTGGCCGCCAAGAGACCCAGTACTTC. This gives the protein CASSEVGRQETQYF.

The rearrangement joins TRBV29-1 to TRBJ2-3; 7 bases match TRBD1. This CDR3 region has 13 residues. The ends lost 7 bases at V and 9 bases at J; junction bases unmatched: 13. The germline CDR1 and CDR2 sequences are SQVTM and ANQGSEA. DNA for the CDR3: TGCAGCGCTGGGGGACAGAGGGTCCTGACGCAGTATTTT. It is translated as CSAGGQRVLTQYF.

The rearrangement links TRBV24-1 to TRBJ2-6; D gene ambiguous. The CDR3 loop spans 13 amino acids. Germline V gene data show CDR1 as KGHDR and CDR2 as SFDVKD. V lost 7 bases and J 3 bases, leaving 6 bases between the germline ends. The chain's CDR3 is CATSISGANVLTF. Written as DNA, the CDR3 is TGTGCCACCAGCATCAGTGGGGCCAACGTCCTGACTTTC.

The J gene is TRBJ1-1, the V gene TRBV4-1, with 7 bases matching TRBD1. After removal of 2 bases from V and 7 bases from J, the junction contained 10 bases not matched to a gene. The CDR3 covers 15 residues. Germline assignment: CDR1 MGHRA and CDR2 YSYEKL. This chain's CDR3 is CASSQLQTGMGEAFF. CDR3 nucleotides: TGCGCCAGCAGCCAACTCCAGACAGGGATGGGTGAAGCTTTCTTT.

The rearrangement links TRBV23-1 to TRBJ2-6; weak D call: TRBD2 (5 bases). TRBV23-1 carries the ORF label, with uncertain function. Trimming stripped 6 bases from V and 4 bases from J, with 16 bases between. The CDR3 spans 16 residues. The CDR3 sequence is CASSPPEEAGANVLTF. As DNA, the CDR3 is TGCGCCAGCAGCCCCCCGGAGGAAGCCGGGGCCAACGTCCTGACTTTC.

Only one count was recorded for this clone. The J gene is TRBJ1-3, the V gene TRBV2; D is uncertain. The V end lost 1 base, the J end lost 3 bases, and 10 bases lay between the germline ends. Germline V gene sequence: CDR1 SNHLY, CDR2 FYNNEI. The CDR3 extends over 15 amino acids. The CDR3 loop is CASSEEETGGNTIYF. The CDR3 DNA reads as TGTGCCAGCAGTGAAGAGGAAACGGGTGGAAACACCATATATTTT.

The chain has TRBV4-2 and TRBJ2-1; the D is unclear. The germline CDR1 and CDR2 sequences are LGHNA and YNFKEQ. The germline V and J ends were trimmed by 4 bases and 10 bases, with 14 bases remaining between them. There are 13 residues in the CDR3. CDR3 amino acids: CASSRAPSREQFF. The CDR3, as DNA: TGTGCCAGCAGCCGGGCCCCCAGTAGGGAGCAGTTCTTC.

The chain couples TRBV5-4 to TRBJ1-6; a weak D match, TRBD1 (5 bases). Trimming cost V 0 bases and J 7 bases, with 14 bases left between them. CDR1 SGHNT and CDR2 YYREEE come from the germline V gene (reference sequence). The CDR3 has 16 amino acids. The CDR3 DNA sequence: TGTGCCAGCAGCTTGGGGGGCCGGGTTCGAAATTCACCCCTCCACTTT. Translated: CASSLGGRVRNSPLHF. Combining the CDR3 with reference TRBV5-4 and TRBJ1-6 gives the whole variable domain ETGVTQSPTHLIKTRGQQVTLRCSSQSGHNTVSWYQQALGQGPQFIFQYYREEENGRGNFPPRFSGLQFPNYSSELNVNALELDDSALYLCASSLGGRVRNSPLHFGNGTRLTVT.

The sample holds one count of this clone. The chain carries TRBV24-1 and TRBJ2-1, with D possibly being TRBD2 (5 bases). CDR3 length: 12 amino acids. Germline CDR1 and CDR2: KGHDR and SFDVKD. V was clipped by 2 bases and J by 13 bases, with 11 bases between them. The CDR3 here is CATSDSEDRQFF. The CDR3 DNA follows: TGTGCCACCAGTGATTCGGAGGACCGACAGTTCTTC.

Only a few counts were recorded for this clone. The V and J genes are TRBV19 and TRBJ1-2; D remains unclear. CDR1 LNHDA and CDR2 SQIVND come from the germline V gene (reference sequence). The V and J ends lost 2 bases and 1 base respectively, with 14 bases between them. The CDR3 consists of 16 residues. CDR3 protein: CASSIYLRGSNYGYTF. The CDR3 nucleotides read TGTGCCAGTAGTATATATTTGAGAGGGAGTAACTATGGCTACACCTTC.

This clone was recorded only once. Other nucleotide sequences from this sample produce the same CDR3. V gene TRBV19 combines with J gene TRBJ2-2, with D unclear. This CDR3 comprises 16 residues. In germline, CDR1 is LNHDA, CDR2 SQIVND (reference sequence). With 3 bases removed from V and 1 base from J, the gap between germline ends came to 12 bases. In DNA form, the CDR3 reads TGTGCCAGTAGTATTGGGCTGCCATTGAACACCGGGGAGCTGTTTTTT. It codes for CASSIGLPLNTGELFF.

The V gene is TRBV28, the J gene TRBJ1-2; 9 bases align to TRBD1. The germline CDR1 and CDR2 sequences are MDHEN and SYDVKM. V trimming: 7 bases; J trimming: 4 bases; junction bases outside the gene matches: 16. The CDR3 is made up of 17 amino acids. In DNA form, the CDR3 reads TGTGCCAGCACCGCTTTGGGGACAGGGTTTTACGGCTATGGCTACACCTTC. Translating it yields CASTALGTGFYGYGYTF.

The chain employs TRBV7-3 and TRBJ2-1; TRBD2 aligns across 13 bases. Germline CDR1 is SGHTA and CDR2 is FQGTGA. CDR3 length: 15 residues. V lost 2 bases to trimming and J lost 10 bases; unmatched junction nucleotides: 5. In DNA form, the CDR3 reads TGTGCCAGCAGCTTATCTGGGACTAGCGGGAACGAGCAGTTCTTC. Its translation is CASSLSGTSGNEQFF.

The CDR3 DNA is TGTGCCACCAGTGCCCAAGTTGGCGATACGCAGTATTTT. Amino acid sequence: CATSAQVGDTQYF. This chain joins TRBV24-1 and TRBJ2-3; no firm D call. CDR1 KGHDR and CDR2 SFDVKD come from the germline V gene. There are 13 residues in the CDR3. Trimming shortened V by 5 bases and J by 6 bases, and 11 bases separated the two germline ends.

The CDR3 DNA reads as TGTGCCACCGAGACGCCCGGGACAGGGAACACCGGGGAGCTGTTTTTT. This gives the protein CATETPGTGNTGELFF. The chain links TRBV19 to TRBJ2-2; 8 bases match TRBD1. The junction had 11 bases not matched to a gene; V was cut back by 10 bases and J by 1 base. The CDR3 is 16 residues long. In germline, CDR1 is LNHDA, CDR2 SQIVND (reference sequence).

This clone was detected a few times. The rearrangement uses TRBV6-6 and TRBJ2-5; 10 bases align to TRBD2. The germline V gene has CDR1 MNHNY and CDR2 SVGAGI (reference sequence). After removal of 5 bases from V and 2 bases from J, the junction contained 11 bases not matched to a gene. The CDR3 covers 17 residues. The CDR3 sequence is CASSPGLATEFQETQYF. Here the CDR3 DNA reads TGTGCCAGCAGTCCGGGACTAGCGACGGAGTTTCAAGAGACCCAGTACTTC.

The chain recombines TRBV18 with TRBJ1-6; maybe TRBD1 (6 bases). The CDR3 spans 14 residues. Germline CDR1 and CDR2: KGHSH and LQKENI. The V and J ends lost 7 bases and 7 bases respectively, with 14 bases between them. CDR3 DNA sequence: TGTGCCAGCTACCGGGGGGCTGCGAATTCACCCCTCCACTTT. Translating it yields CASYRGAANSPLHF.